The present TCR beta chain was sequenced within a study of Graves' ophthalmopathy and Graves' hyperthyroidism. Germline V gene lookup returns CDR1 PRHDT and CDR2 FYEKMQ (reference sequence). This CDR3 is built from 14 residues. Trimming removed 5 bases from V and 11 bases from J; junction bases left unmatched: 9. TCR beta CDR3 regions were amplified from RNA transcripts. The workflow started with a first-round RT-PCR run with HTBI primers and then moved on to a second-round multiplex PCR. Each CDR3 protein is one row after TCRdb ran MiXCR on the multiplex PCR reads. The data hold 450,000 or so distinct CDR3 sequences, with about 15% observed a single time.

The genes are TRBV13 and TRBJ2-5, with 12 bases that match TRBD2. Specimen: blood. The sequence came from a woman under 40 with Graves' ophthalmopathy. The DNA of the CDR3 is TGTGCCAGCAGCGAGACTAGCGGGGGCCAGGTGCAGTACTTC. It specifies CASSETSGGQVQYF.